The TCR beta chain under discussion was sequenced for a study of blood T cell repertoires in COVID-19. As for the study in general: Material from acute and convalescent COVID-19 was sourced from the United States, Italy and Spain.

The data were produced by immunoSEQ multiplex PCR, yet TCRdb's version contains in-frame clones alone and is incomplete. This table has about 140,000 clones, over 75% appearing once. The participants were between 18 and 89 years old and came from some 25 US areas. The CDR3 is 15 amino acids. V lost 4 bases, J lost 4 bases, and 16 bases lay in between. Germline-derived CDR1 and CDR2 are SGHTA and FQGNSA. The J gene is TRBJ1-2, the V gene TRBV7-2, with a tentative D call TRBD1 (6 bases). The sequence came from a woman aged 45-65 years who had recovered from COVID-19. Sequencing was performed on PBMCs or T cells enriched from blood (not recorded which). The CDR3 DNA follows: TGTGCCAGCAGCTCTCAAAGCACAGGGCTCTATGGCTACACCTTC. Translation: CASSSQSTGLYGYTF.